This T cell receptor beta chain derives from a study of Graves' ophthalmopathy and Graves' hyperthyroidism (dated by TCRdb to the late 2010s). Regarding the research as a whole: Peripheral blood samples were taken at the time of initial diagnosis, before any treatment was given. To tell Graves' ophthalmopathy apart from Graves' hyperthyroidism, and to predict which patients would progress to ophthalmopathy, the study relied on TCR beta repertoire signatures. In total, approximately 130 blood samples were TCR-sequenced: roughly 45 ophthalmopathy, approximately 80 hyperthyroidism and around 17 hyperthyroidism-to-ophthalmopathy patients. To explore V-J signatures that separate ophthalmopathy from hyperthyroidism, a discovery set of about 96 patients was enrolled, consisting of about 45 with ophthalmopathy and around 57 with stable hyperthyroidism. The independent validation cohort included about 20 hyperthyroidism patients plus 17 patients who later progressed from hyperthyroidism to ophthalmopathy. In five to seven hyperthyroidism patients, the T-cell repertoire of thyroid tissue was compared with the T-cell repertoire of blood. Once sampling was done, hyperthyroidism patients were given methimazole at a starting dose of 30 mg daily, while ophthalmopathy patients were given high-dose intravenous methylprednisolone. The paper as a whole reports these results and caveats: Ophthalmopathy was separated from stable hyperthyroidism by the 13-signature model with just under 90% sensitivity and 81.08% specificity in cross-validation and with 80%/75% in the test set. In validation, the model predicted ophthalmopathy progression with about 70% sensitivity and around 72% specificity; approximately 12 predicted patients were CT-confirmed with GO in a median of around 6 months. Most of the expanded thyroid clonotypes with a frequency above 0.001 were also detected in blood, and it was suggested that the thyroid immune response may be reflected by blood repertoires. Sample size was not predetermined statistically, and investigators were not blinded to group allocation.

As to this clonotype: It lacks a known antigen. Per-nucleotide qualities are absent, and no much larger clonotype sits a single base away.

Ophthalmopathy patients had moderately to severely active disease, Clinical Activity Score of at least 3, NOSPECS grade of at least 4, and disease duration under 3 months. Patients with other autoimmune diseases, uncontrolled infections, pregnancy or lactation were excluded. Clinical symptoms, serum thyroxine, TRAb, thyroid ultrasound and orbital computed tomography formed the basis of the diagnosis. Using Ficoll-Paque density gradient centrifugation, PBMCs were isolated from 10 ml of fresh peripheral blood. Total RNA was extracted using Trizol reagent, and RNA quality was checked on an Agilent 2100 Bioanalyzer. For repertoire sequencing, TCR beta CDR3 regions were amplified from RNA transcripts. HTBI primers and the Qiagen OneStep RT-PCR kit were used in a first-round RT-PCR, which was followed by a second-round multiplex PCR, size selection and purification. Sequencing of the libraries was carried out on an Illumina HiSeq2000 in paired-end mode with 100 bp reads. The authors processed their data as follows. SOAPnuke was used for read processing, and reads with adapters, uncalled bases, a mean Phred below 15, or no exact constant-primer or identifier match were discarded. High-quality paired reads were merged with COPE v1.2.5. Clonotypes were defined as unique nucleotide sequences and were aligned to IMGT TRB V, D and J references using MiTCR v1.1. The analysis was limited to V-J combinations with a frequency above 0.0001, which together covered 98% to 99.2% of repertoires. For each V-J combination, a TCR clonal expansion and chaos score was defined as F50 clonal expansion divided by the chaos observed in the TCRdist matrix. Welch's t-statistics and random forest were used to reduce the features to about twelve V-J combinations, which were then used as input to a naive Bayes classifier. The Morisita-Horn index was used to measure how similar the thyroid and blood repertoires were. In TCRdb, the public reads were trimmed at Q25 with fastp and aligned with MiXCR, with productive beta chains retained. Rows matching on CDR3 protein sequence are summarized as one entry with the most common DNA and genes. The V and J calls reflect TCRdb's pipeline rather than the authors' work. This sample has 45,000 to 60,000 distinct CDR3 sequences in its table, and roughly half of those were observed once. The ten largest clones add up to 4.5% to 5% of the sample.

Trimming costs V 5 bases and J 1 base, and their ends lie 16 bases apart. CDR3 length: 17 amino acids, cysteine to phenylalanine. Left in the record is the CDR3 DNA by itself, 51 bases read in frame from the first base. The germline V gene provides CDR1 SGHRS and CDR2 YFSETQ. What was sequenced was peripheral blood. The TCR sequence derives from an adult woman with Graves' ophthalmopathy. The chain couples TRBV5-1 to TRBJ2-6; TRBD1 is a weak D gene call, 6 bases matching. For the CDR3, the sequence is CASRNDRMMSGANVLTF. The DNA reads TGCGCCAGCAGAAATGACAGGATGATGTCTGGGGCCAACGTCCTGACTTTC.